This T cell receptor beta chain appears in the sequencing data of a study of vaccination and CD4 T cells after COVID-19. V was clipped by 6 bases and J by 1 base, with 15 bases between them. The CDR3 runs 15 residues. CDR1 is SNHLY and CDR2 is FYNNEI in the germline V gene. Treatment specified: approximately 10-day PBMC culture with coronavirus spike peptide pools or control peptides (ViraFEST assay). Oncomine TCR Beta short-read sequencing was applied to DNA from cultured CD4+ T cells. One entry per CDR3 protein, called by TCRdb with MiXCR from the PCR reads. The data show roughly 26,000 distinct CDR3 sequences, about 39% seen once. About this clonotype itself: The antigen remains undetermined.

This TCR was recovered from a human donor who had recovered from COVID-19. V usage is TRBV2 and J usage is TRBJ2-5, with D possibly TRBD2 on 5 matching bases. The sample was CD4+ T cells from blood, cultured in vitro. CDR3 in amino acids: CASRAAGRFQETQYF. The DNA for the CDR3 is TGTGCCAGCAGGGCCGCGGGCAGGTTCCAAGAGACCCAGTACTTC. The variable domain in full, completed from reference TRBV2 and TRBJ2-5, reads EPEVTQTPSHQVTQMGQEVILRCVPISNHLYFYWYRQILGQKVEFLVSFYNNEISEKSEIFDDQFSVERPDGSNFTLKIRSTKLEDSAMYFCASRAAGRFQETQYFGPGTRLLVL.